The clone carrying this T cell receptor beta chain was seen ten or more times. Antigen unknown. TCRdb reprocessed the reads via MiXCR and lists one record per CDR3 protein. The profile covers some 130,000 distinct CDR3 sequences, with more than 7% appearing a single time and roughly a tenth taken by the ten largest. This specimen comes from a study of T cell repertoires in cytomegalovirus infection. Study-wide context: Both a matching HLA type and CMV infection were indicated by public TCR beta signatures. Findings and caveats of the study: The ex vivo response was dominated by HLA-C-restricted CMV-specific TCR beta clonotypes. Cumulative frequency of public TCR beta families picked out carriers of CMV plus the relevant HLA.

This CDR3 is built from 10 residues. Between the trimmed V and J ends, which lost 5 bases and 6 bases, there was a span of 4 bases. Germline-derived CDR1 and CDR2 are SGHTA and FQGNSA. The source material was PBMCs. The receptor was derived from a human donor in good health (CMV status not recorded). Some clones in this sample may be carry-over from other donors' samples. V is TRBV7-2 and J is TRBJ1-2; D is ambiguous. This chain's CDR3 is CASSGDGYTF. The CDR3 coding sequence is TGTGCCAGCAGCGGGGATGGCTACACCTTC.